Listed below are T cell receptor beta chains from one sample, sequenced in a study of T cell responses to AZD1222 COVID-19 vaccine. The table came from immunoSEQ multiplex PCR; TCRdb's copy has only in-frame clones and leaves some out. The data show fewer than 120,000 clones, about four fifths seen once. The sequenced sample was peripheral blood, obtained on day 0 of AZD1222 vaccination. All receptors come from an adult in good health. The conserved cysteine and the conserved F or W are not part of the CDR3 here. Size tells how often a clone was seen (once, few, many) or the class of an expanded clone, and some rows leave it out.

abundance,v_gene,CDR3aa
-,TRBV29-1,SVEGMNTEAF
-,TRBV7-2,ASSFGARAGAGETQY
-,TRBV5-4,ASSPGQGPTSTGELF
-,TRBV12-3/TRBV12-4,ASTLQTSKQF
-,TRBV9,ASSPNQRGGRNEQF
-,TRBV3-1/TRBV3-2,ASSQEWQGKKY
few,TRBV7-9,ASSFGDRGPPNYGYT
-,TRBV28,ASWDRQREQY
-,TRBV9,ASSGGGTGFHEQY
-,TRBV7-2,ASSLRGAGKNEQF
-,TRBV10-3,AISRDRDTEAF
-,TRBV30,AWSSGHSGNTIY